A single sample is the source of the 7 T cell receptor beta chains below, sequenced in a study of blood T cell repertoires in COVID-19. Clones were sequenced by immunoSEQ multiplex PCR, and TCRdb holds only the in-frame ones, with some missing. The table has 300,000 to 350,000 clones, about 90% seen once. Sequencing input: PBMCs or T cells enriched from blood (not recorded which). The receptors originated from a woman aged 25-40 years who had recovered from COVID-19.

The rearrangement uses TRBV29-1 and TRBJ2-2; TRBD2 matches 9 bases. This CDR3 region has 16 residues. Unmatched junction bases numbered 10, after V lost 3 bases and J lost 5 bases. Germline V gene sequence: CDR1 SQVTM, CDR2 ANQGSEA. The CDR3 region has the DNA TGCAGCGTTGAGGTTCCGGGCGGGGGGGCGACCGGGGAGCTGTTTTTT. It translates to CSVEVPGGGATGELFF.

The chain uses TRBV7-9 and TRBJ1-2; D is possibly TRBD1 (5 bases). This CDR3 contains 17 residues. Deletions cut 4 bases from V and 2 bases from J, with 20 bases between. The germline V gene has CDR1 SEHNR and CDR2 FQNEAQ (reference sequence). CDR3 sequence: CASSSMRGEGHNYGYTF. The CDR3 DNA follows: TGTGCCAGCAGCTCCATGCGGGGGGAAGGGCACAACTATGGCTACACCTTC.

The chain is built from TRBV29-1 and TRBJ2-3, with TRBD2 identical over 9 bases. The CDR3 loop spans 15 amino acids. V was clipped by 6 bases and J by 6 bases; unmatched bases: 13. Germline V lookup: CDR1 SQVTM, CDR2 ANQGSEA. CDR3 bases: TGCAGCGTCGGTGCTTGGCGGGGGGGCGGCGATACGCAGTATTTT. Translated, it gives CSVGAWRGGGDTQYF.

The V call is TRBV2, the J call TRBJ1-5; 8 bases match TRBD1. From germline, CDR1 is SNHLY and CDR2 FYNNEI. Trimming removed 5 bases from V and 2 bases from J; junction bases left unmatched: 5. The CDR3 is 15 residues long. CDR3 sequence: CASSTTGVGNQPQHF. Here the CDR3 DNA reads TGTGCCAGCAGTACGACAGGGGTGGGCAATCAGCCCCAGCATTTT.

CDR3 nucleotides: TGTGCCAGCAGGGAGGGACAGGGTAATAATTCACCCCTCCACTTT. It yields the protein CASREGQGNNSPLHF. The genes are TRBV9 and TRBJ1-6; 9 bases align to TRBD1. The CDR3 has 15 residues. The V and J ends lost 5 bases and 5 bases, in that order; junction bases with no gene match: 5. Germline V gives CDR1 SGDLS, CDR2 YYNGEE.

The table lists this clone with a count of one. This rearrangement joins TRBV9 to TRBJ1-1; no clear D gene. Trimming stripped 4 bases from V and 1 base from J, with 11 bases between. Germline CDR1 is SGDLS and CDR2 is YYNGEE. This CDR3 contains 14 residues. CDR3 region: CASSLGRKNTEAFF. DNA for the CDR3: TGTGCCAGCAGCTTGGGCAGGAAGAACACTGAAGCTTTCTTT.

This clone was detected once. This rearrangement joins TRBV6-2 or TRBV6-3 to TRBJ2-5; D unclear. The CDR3 extends over 16 amino acids. CDR1 is MNHEY, CDR2 SVGEGT, per germline. Trimming took off 2 bases at V and 1 base at J, with 14 bases between the two ends. The CDR3 DNA is TGTGCCAGCAGTTACGGTGGTCCAGGCACCCAAGAGACCCAGTACTTC. Residues: CASSYGGPGTQETQYF.